What follows are 14 T cell receptor beta chains derived from one specimen sequenced in a study of beta chain features in type 1 diabetes. What was sequenced were expressed TCRB transcripts, since all of the isolated RNA had been reverse transcribed. The method was immunoSEQ multiplex PCR; TCRdb's version includes in-frame clones alone and lacks a portion of them. The profile covers about 140,000 clones, with 9% to 10% appearing a single time and about 0.6% taken by the ten largest. The sequencing sample was made of central memory CD4+ T cells from blood. The receptors come from a woman in her 40s in good health.

The chain combines TRBV23-1 with TRBJ1-2; D remains unclear. TRBV23-1 is labeled an ORF, and its function is uncertain. Trimming shortened V by 4 bases and J by 7 bases, and 22 bases separated the two germline ends. The CDR3 runs to 16 residues. This CDR3 is CASSPAGRVEIFGYTF. The CDR3 region has the DNA TGCGCCAGCAGTCCAGCGGGGAGGGTAGAAATCTTTGGCTACACCTTC.

This clone was seen more than once but under ten times. The J gene is TRBJ1-6, the V gene TRBV6-5, with D unclear. CDR3 length: 14 residues. V was pared by 2 bases and J by 15 bases, with 17 bases between. The V gene's germline CDR1 is MNHEY and CDR2 SVGAGI. The CDR3 coding sequence is TGTGCCAGCAGTTACCTCGTTGACACCCTCGGCCTCCACTTT. This encodes CASSYLVDTLGLHF.

This clone was detected a few times. V and J are TRBV5-1 and TRBJ1-5; 8 bases map to TRBD1. Losses at the gene ends were 5 bases for V and 2 bases for J; bases not matched to a gene: 6. CDR3 size: 15 residues. CDR1 SGHRS and CDR2 YFSETQ come from the germline V gene. The CDR3 nucleotides read TGCGCCAGCAGTTCAGGACAGGGAGGCAATCAGCCCCAGCATTTT. Translating it yields CASSSGQGGNQPQHF.

The chain uses TRBV19 and TRBJ2-7, with a possible D match to TRBD2 (5 bases). This CDR3 comprises 13 residues. In germline, CDR1 is LNHDA, CDR2 SQIVND (reference sequence). V lost 4 bases and J lost 6, with 13 bases in between. The CDR3 region has the DNA TGTGCCAGTAGTAAAGGCCGGGAATTCGAGCAGTACTTC. It yields the protein CASSKGREFEQYF.

V and J are TRBV4-1 and TRBJ2-5, with 11 nucleotides matching TRBD2. The CDR3 is 16 amino acids. The germline V gene has CDR1 MGHRA and CDR2 YSYEKL. V lost 3 bases and J lost 4; bases outside the gene matches: 7. The CDR3 nucleotides read TGCGCCAGCAGCCATGGTCGTAGCGGGGGGGGAGAGACCCAGTACTTC. Translating gives CASSHGRSGGGETQYF.

This clone has more than one count but fewer than ten. The CDR3 bases are TGTGCCAGCAGCAGGACAGGGGGCGATGAGCAGTTCTTC. Protein sequence: CASSRTGGDEQFF. The chain joins TRBV7-2 to TRBJ2-1, with 11 bases fitting TRBD1. With 5 bases clipped from V and 8 bases from J, the junction kept 2 bases outside the gene matches. The germline V gene has CDR1 SGHTA and CDR2 FQGNSA. The CDR3 contains 13 residues.

This clone came up many times. This sequence joins TRBV29-1 and TRBJ2-1, with 7 bases that match TRBD1. Germline CDR1 SQVTM, CDR2 ANQGSEA. The ends lost 7 bases at V and 5 bases at J; junction bases unmatched: 14. CDR3 length: 15 amino acids. Written as DNA, the CDR3 is TGCAGCGGCCAGACAGGGCTCCTCGGTAACAATGAGCAGTTCTTC. This sequence encodes CSGQTGLLGNNEQFF.

The V call is TRBV2, the J call TRBJ1-4; perhaps TRBD1 as D (6 bases). With 7 bases removed from V and 6 bases from J, the gap between germline ends came to 18 bases. Germline CDR1 SNHLY, CDR2 FYNNEI. CDR3 length: 15 amino acids. The CDR3 is CASKRQGFRDEKLFF. The CDR3 DNA reads as TGTGCCAGCAAGCGGCAGGGGTTTAGGGATGAAAAACTGTTTTTT.

This chain connects TRBV6-1 to TRBJ1-2; D unresolved. The CDR3 runs to 13 residues. Germline assignment: CDR1 MNHNS and CDR2 SASEGT. V lost 6 bases and J lost 1, with 9 bases in between. The CDR3 bases are TGTGCCAGCAGCCAGACTCTTAACTATGGCTACACCTTC. Its translation is CASSQTLNYGYTF.

This clone has just a few counts. The genes are TRBV5-6 and TRBJ2-5, with D possibly matching TRBD1 (6 bases). The CDR3 is made up of 15 amino acids. V was clipped by 2 bases and J by 0 bases, with 11 bases between them. Germline assignment: CDR1 SGHDT and CDR2 YYEEEE. The CDR3 region is CASSFSRQDQETQYF. The CDR3 DNA reads TGTGCCAGCAGCTTTTCCAGACAGGACCAAGAGACCCAGTACTTC.

This clone was observed a handful of times. V is TRBV19 and J is TRBJ1-2; 11 nucleotides align to TRBD1. J lost 6 bases, V lost 1 base, and 4 bases had no gene match. CDR1 and CDR2 from the germline V gene are LNHDA and SQIVND (reference sequence). The CDR3 extends over 15 amino acids. CDR3 in DNA: TGTGCCAGTAGTATAGCCGGGACAGGGGGACATGGCTACACCTTC. This translates into CASSIAGTGGHGYTF. The whole variable domain, filled in from reference TRBV19 and TRBJ1-2, reads DGGITQSPKYLFRKEGQNVTLSCEQNLNHDAMYWYRQDPGQGLRLIYYSQIVNDFQKGDIAEGYSVSREKKESFPLTVTSAQKNPTAFYLCASSIAGTGGHGYTFGSGTRLTVV.

The chain couples TRBV7-9 to TRBJ2-7; D is possibly TRBD2 (6 bases). This CDR3 contains 12 residues. Trimming stripped 10 bases from V and 2 bases from J, with 12 bases between. Germline CDR1 and CDR2: SEHNR and FQNEAQ (reference sequence). The CDR3 DNA reads as TGTGCCACAGAGGAGGGCGCCTACGAGCAGTACTTC. It encodes CATEEGAYEQYF.

This clone was recorded a few times. The gene calls are TRBV4-3 and TRBJ2-1; D gene unclear. V shed 0 bases and J shed 4 bases, with 10 bases lying between them. The V gene's germline CDR1 is LGHNA and CDR2 YSLEER. This CDR3 comprises 15 residues. The CDR3 is CASSQEKPQYNEQFF. The CDR3 nucleotides are TGCGCCAGCAGCCAAGAGAAGCCGCAATACAATGAGCAGTTCTTC.

The sample holds a few counts of this clone. The chain couples TRBV5-1 to TRBJ1-2; 7 positions agree with TRBD1. With 4 bases clipped from V and 0 bases from J, the junction kept 12 bases outside the gene matches. The CDR3 contains 17 residues. Germline CDR1 reads SGHRS; CDR2 reads YFSETQ. This chain's CDR3 is CASSRGGTAKSNYGYTF. The CDR3 DNA reads TGCGCCAGCAGCCGCGGTGGGACAGCGAAATCTAACTATGGCTACACCTTC. Based on the CDR3 plus reference TRBV5-1 and TRBJ1-2, the full variable domain is KAGVTQTPRYLIKTRGQQVTLSCSPISGHRSVSWYQQTPGQGLQFLFEYFSETQRNKGNFPGRFSGRQFSNSRSEMNVSTLELGDSALYLCASSRGGTAKSNYGYTFGSGTRLTVV.